This note documents a single TCR beta chain sequence. None of the donors, who were healthy HIV-negative adults, had recently had acute infections or vaccinations. Germline values: CDR1 MDHEN, CDR2 SYDVKM. The CDR3 extends over 14 amino acids. V was pared by 7 bases and J by 3 bases, with 6 bases of the junction left unmatched. This entry comes from a study of shared clonotypes between healthy human individuals. Method: immunoSEQ multiplex PCR; TCRdb's copy keeps in-frame clones and lacks some. Of under 600,000 clones listed, roughly four fifths are singletons. This sequence was found in a middle-aged woman in good health. Some clones in this sample may be carry-over from other donors' samples. V and J are TRBV28 and TRBJ1-1, with 9 nucleotides matching TRBD1. The sample taken for sequencing was PBMCs. CDR3 sequence (DNA): TGTGCCAGCACACAGACAGGGGGGTACACTGAAGCTTTCTTT. As protein: CASTQTGGYTEAFF.